The entry below gives a single T cell receptor (beta chain) sequence along with its context. Its antigen remains unknown. Unique molecular identifiers were attached to individual cDNA molecules. TCRdb processed the 5' RACE reads anew with MiXCR; each CDR3 protein has one entry. The profile shows about 30,000 distinct CDR3 sequences, 3% to 4% of them singletons. The data stem from a study of early T cells in non-severe SARS-CoV-2 infection. Overall study context: Chains were not paired, and sequencing was done on bulk RNA from unsorted whole blood. Whole-study results and caveats: In VDJdb matching, anti-spike CD8 responses were favored while private and CD4 specificities went missing.

This CDR3 contains 13 residues. The V and J ends lost 4 bases and 6 bases respectively, with 12 bases between them. Germline CDR1 is MNHEY and CDR2 is SVGEGT. The chain carries TRBV6-2 or TRBV6-3 and TRBJ1-2; D remains unclear. Input material: whole blood. The receptor comes from an adult who was a healthcare worker with PCR-confirmed SARS-CoV-2 infection or an uninfected control (not recorded which). This CDR3 reads CASSFEGIDGYTF. The CDR3 DNA is TGTGCCAGCAGTTTTGAGGGCATCGATGGCTACACCTTC.